The 3 T cell receptor beta chains given below trace back to one sample, sequenced in a study of T cell repertoires in cytomegalovirus infection. Their target antigens are unknown. Each CDR3 protein is one row after TCRdb ran MiXCR on the reads. The sample shows some 800,000 distinct CDR3 sequences, almost 30% of them seen only once. The input for sequencing was cultured CD8+ T cells from PBMCs, taken from culture after CMV antigen stimulation. The source is a human donor in good health (CMV status not recorded). Some clones in this sample may be carry-over from other donors' samples.

This clonotype was observed a few times. The chain is built from TRBV7-6 and TRBJ2-7; 7 bases match TRBD1. The CDR3 is 17 amino acids. The V gene's germline CDR1 is SGHVS and CDR2 FNYEAQ. With 1 base clipped from V and 2 bases from J, the junction kept 11 bases outside the gene matches. The CDR3 spells CASSLDRQGSLPYEQYF. CDR3 nucleotide sequence: TGTGCCAGCAGCTTAGATAGACAGGGAAGCTTACCCTACGAGCAGTACTTC. Variable domain in full (rest from reference TRBV7-6 and TRBJ2-7): GAGVSQSPRYKVTKRGQDVALRCDPISGHVSLYWYRQALGQGPEFLTYFNYEAQQDKSGLPNDRFSAERPEGSISTLTIQRTEQRDSAMYRCASSLDRQGSLPYEQYFGPGTRLTVT.

This clonotype has just a few counts. This sequence joins TRBV19 and TRBJ1-2, with no clear D. Trimming cost V 7 bases and J 8 bases, with 14 bases left between them. The CDR3 covers 12 residues. Germline CDR1 LNHDA, CDR2 SQIVND (reference sequence). The CDR3 bases are TGTGCCAGTACCCCGGGAGGAAAAGGCTACACCTTC. It is translated as CASTPGGKGYTF.

This clonotype turned up a few times. The V gene is TRBV3-1, the J gene TRBJ2-3; D could derive from TRBD1 or TRBD2 (6 bases each). The germline CDR1 and CDR2 sequences are LGHDT and YNNKEL (reference sequence). CDR3 size: 15 residues. The V gene lost 7 bases and the J gene lost 5 bases, with 19 bases spanning the gap. The CDR3 here is CASTTGKGGQDTQYF. In nucleotides, the CDR3 is TGTGCCAGCACCACGGGGAAGGGGGGCCAAGATACGCAGTATTTT.